A selection of T cell receptor beta chains follows, all from one sample in a study of T cell repertoires in cytomegalovirus infection. TCRdb reprocessed the reads with MiXCR, giving one entry per CDR3 protein. The profile shows about 680,000 distinct CDR3 sequences, approximately 24% of them singletons. Sequenced input: CD8+ T cells from PBMCs. The source is a human donor in good health (CMV status not recorded). Some clones in this sample may be carry-over from other donors' samples. Each CDR3 is given with its conserved first and last residue. D genes are given only for firm matches. Size tells how often a clone was seen (once, few, many) or the class of an expanded clone, and some rows leave it out.

len	d_gene	v_gene	j_gene	abundance	CDR3nt	CDR3aa
17	-	TRBV7-6	TRBJ2-1	few	TGTGCCAGCAGCTTAGACAGACACCGGAGCTCCTACAATGAGCAGTTCTTC	CASSLDRHRSSYNEQFF
16	-	TRBV7-9	TRBJ1-1	many	TGTGCCAGCAGCTCCCCTCGGGAAGCCGGGAACACTGAAGCTTTCTTT	CASSSPREAGNTEAFF
20	TRBD2	TRBV5-6	TRBJ2-3	few	TGTGCCAGCAGCCGGACACGGCTAGCGGGGGTCCCAAGGGACACAGATACGCAGTATTTT	CASSRTRLAGVPRDTDTQYF
14	-	TRBV12-3/TRBV12-4	TRBJ2-5	many	TGTGCCAGCAGTTTGATCCTGAAACAAGAGACCCAGTACTTC	CASSLILKQETQYF
15	TRBD1	TRBV9	TRBJ1-6	-	TGTGCCAGCAGCGCAAACGAGGGGGCATATTCACCCCTCCACTTT	CASSANEGAYSPLHF
16	-	TRBV19	TRBJ1-1	-	TGTGCCAGTACGTATCGGACAGACCCAATGAACACTGAAGCTTTCTTT	CASTYRTDPMNTEAFF
15	-	TRBV19	TRBJ2-2	few	TGTGCCAGTATCCCGGGGGAGCGGACCGGGTTGAAGCTGTTTTTT	CASIPGERTGLKLFF
13	-	TRBV5-4	TRBJ2-3	-	TGTGCCAGCAGGGGAGGTATTGGGGATACGCAGTATTTT	CASRGGIGDTQYF
16	-	TRBV7-2	TRBJ1-1	many	TGTGCCAGCAGCTTAGAGCTGGCAGGGGCTTACACTGAAGCTTTCTTT	CASSLELAGAYTEAFF
15	-	TRBV19	TRBJ1-1	few	TGTGCCAGTAGTATAGTGGCAGGGATGAACACTGAAGCTTTCTTT	CASSIVAGMNTEAFF
15	TRBD1	TRBV2	TRBJ2-3	-	TGTGCCAGCAGTGAACCGGGACAGGGAACAGATACGCAGTATTTT	CASSEPGQGTDTQYF
17	TRBD1	TRBV15	TRBJ1-6	-	TGTGCCACCAGCAAGGGACAGGGGGCTTCCTATAATTCACCCCTCCACTTT	CATSKGQGASYNSPLHF
15	TRBD1	TRBV6-4	TRBJ2-1	-	TGTGTCAGCAGAGCCGGGACAGGGGACTACAATGAGCAGTTCTTC	CVSRAGTGDYNEQFF
16	TRBD2	TRBV10-3	TRBJ2-2	once	TGTGCCAGCACTCTAGCGGGGGGGCCTGGGACCGGGGAGCTGTTTTTT	CASTLAGGPGTGELFF
15	-	TRBV28	TRBJ1-5	few	TGTGCCAGCAGTTTTGGCACACCTGCCGATCAGCCCCAGCATTTT	CASSFGTPADQPQHF
15	-	TRBV28	TRBJ2-7	-	TGTGCCAGCAGTTTATGGAGCGGACTAAAGTACGAGCAGTACTTC	CASSLWSGLKYEQYF
14	-	TRBV14	TRBJ1-4	-	TGTGCCAGCAGCCCCCACGGGGGTGGTGAAAAACTGTTTTTT	CASSPHGGGEKLFF
17	-	TRBV11-2	TRBJ2-1	few	TGTGCCAGCAGCCCGTATGCACCAGGGTCGTCCTACAATGAGCAGTTCTTC	CASSPYAPGSSYNEQFF
14	TRBD2	TRBV28	TRBJ2-3	-	TGTGTCAGCAGTACTCTAGCGGGCAGGGATACGCAGTATTTT	CVSSTLAGRDTQYF
15	TRBD1	TRBV28	TRBJ1-5	many	TGTGCCAGCAGAACCGGGACAGGGGCAGGGCAGCCCCAGCATTTT	CASRTGTGAGQPQHF
13	-	TRBV3-1	TRBJ2-2	few	TGTGCCAGCACCCTGACGAACACCGGGGAGCTGTTTTTT	CASTLTNTGELFF
16	-	TRBV11-3	TRBJ2-5	many	TGTGCCAGCAGCCCCGGACAGTCCTCCCATGGGGAGACCCAGTACTTC	CASSPGQSSHGETQYF
13	-	TRBV5-6	TRBJ2-7	few	TGTGCCAGCAGCTTGGGGGGGCGTAACGAGCAGTACTTC	CASSLGGRNEQYF
15	-	TRBV6-6	TRBJ1-5	many	TGTGCCAGCAGTTACTCGACCGGGGCTCATCAGCCCCAGCATTTT	CASSYSTGAHQPQHF
15	TRBD2	TRBV7-2	TRBJ2-1	many	TGTGCCAGCAGCCCTGCGGGGGGGGAGGTGAATGAGCAGTTCTTC	CASSPAGGEVNEQFF
15	TRBD1	TRBV2	TRBJ2-3	-	TGTGCCAGCAGTACCGGACAGGGCAGCACAGATACGCAGTATTTT	CASSTGQGSTDTQYF
15	TRBD2	TRBV19	TRBJ2-2	-	TGTGCCAGTAGATTAGCGGGGAGGGGCACCGGGGAGCTGTTTTTT	CASRLAGRGTGELFF
16	TRBD2	TRBV5-1	TRBJ2-1	-	TGCGCCAGCAGCGGCGGGACTAGCGATTACTACAATGAGCAGTTCTTC	CASSGGTSDYYNEQFF
12	-	TRBV28	TRBJ2-2	many	TGTGCCAGCAGCTCAGGCACCGGGGAGCTGTTTTTT	CASSSGTGELFF
12	-	TRBV28	TRBJ1-1	-	TGTGTCAGCACCTTGGGGAACACTGAAGCTTTCTTT	CVSTLGNTEAFF
15	TRBD2	TRBV7-3	TRBJ2-4	few	TGTGCCGGCCCGGGGGGGGGACTAGCCAAAAACATTCAGTACTTC	CAGPGGGLAKNIQYF
15	-	TRBV7-9	TRBJ1-1	few	TGTGCCAGCAGCCCGCAATCCGTAGCGGGACCTGAAGCTTTCTTT	CASSPQSVAGPEAFF
14	TRBD1	TRBV29-1	TRBJ1-2	-	TGCAGCGTTGTTAACCCAGACAGGGGCTATGGCTACACCTTC	CSVVNPDRGYGYTF
14	-	TRBV25-1	TRBJ1-2	-	TGTGCCAGCAGTGAATACTGGACAGAGCATGGCTACACCTTC	CASSEYWTEHGYTF
15	-	TRBV7-2	TRBJ1-2	many	TGTGCCATGCTGGGGAAGGCCAAAAACCTTTATGGCTACACCTTC	CAMLGKAKNLYGYTF
13	-	TRBV27	TRBJ2-2	few	TGTGCCAGCAGTGGGGAATACACCGGGGAGCTGTTTTTT	CASSGEYTGELFF
15	-	TRBV3-1	TRBJ2-2	-	TGTGCCAGCACTACAAAGGAGCGGGACACCGGGGAGCTGTTTTTT	CASTTKERDTGELFF
13	TRBD1	TRBV6-6	TRBJ2-7	-	TGTGCCAGCAGAGGGACAGGGATCTACGAGCAGTACTTC	CASRGTGIYEQYF
15	TRBD2	TRBV7-6	TRBJ2-1	-	TGTGCCAGCAGCTTACCGGGACTAGTGGTGAATGAGCAGTTCTTC	CASSLPGLVVNEQFF
15	TRBD2	TRBV7-9	TRBJ2-1	many	TGTGCCAGCAGCTGGGCTAGCGGGGGGCACAATGAGCAGTTCTTC	CASSWASGGHNEQFF
14	-	TRBV29-1	TRBJ2-7	-	TGCAGCGTTGAAGATTCAGGGGCTGTCTACGAGCAGTACTTC	CSVEDSGAVYEQYF
13	-	TRBV20-1	TRBJ1-1	-	TGCAGTGCTAGAGATCGGCGGTCCACTGAAGCTTTCTTT	CSARDRRSTEAFF
13	TRBD1	TRBV11-3	TRBJ2-1	many	TGTGCCAGCAGCCCGACAGGGTACCTCGAGCAGTTCTTC	CASSPTGYLEQFF
12	-	TRBV14	TRBJ2-7	few	TGTGCCAGCAGCCAAGGCGTTTACGAGCAGTACTTC	CASSQGVYEQYF
16	TRBD1	TRBV19	TRBJ1-1	few	TGTGCCAGTAGTAAAGACAGGGGGAGTGGTAAGGCTGAAGCTTTCTTT	CASSKDRGSGKAEAFF